Presented here are 23 T cell receptor beta chains from one specimen sequenced in a study of beta chain features in type 1 diabetes. These receptors are not linked to any known antigen. Expressed TCRB transcripts were sequenced, since all the RNA that had been isolated was reverse transcribed. Repertoires were generated with immunoSEQ multiplex PCR, while TCRdb's copy carries only in-frame clones and drops some. Among over 650,000 clones listed, around an eighth were seen once. General study results and limits: Patients with Type 1 diabetes showed moderately but significantly shorter TCRB CDR3s in all four CD4+ subsets.

Sequencing was done on a sample of naive CD4+ T cells from blood. These receptor sequences come from a young man with type 1 diabetes.

J is TRBJ2-3 and V is TRBV5-1; D might be TRBD1 (6 bases). This CDR3 is built from 15 residues. The ends were cut back, 5 bases at V and 2 bases at J, with 15 bases in the middle. CDR1 SGHRS and CDR2 YFSETQ come from the germline V gene. For the CDR3, the DNA is TGCGCCAGCAGTTCGCGAGGACAGATCACAGATACGCAGTATTTT. Translating it yields CASSSRGQITDTQYF.

The J gene is TRBJ2-5, the V gene TRBV9, with 8 bases that match TRBD1. The germline V gene encodes CDR1 SGDLS and CDR2 YYNGEE. This CDR3 spans 16 amino acids. V was pared by 3 bases and J by 5 bases, with 12 bases of the junction left unmatched. CDR3 sequence reads: CASSAEVGRGLETQYF. CDR3 nucleotide sequence: TGTGCCAGCAGCGCCGAGGTCGGCAGGGGGCTGGAGACCCAGTACTTC.

This clone has a handful of counts. This chain connects TRBV7-9 to TRBJ2-6; a possible D gene is TRBD1 (6 bases). This CDR3 has 18 amino acids. Looked up from germline, CDR1 is SEHNR and CDR2 is FQNEAQ (reference sequence). The V gene lost 6 bases and the J gene lost 0 bases, with 18 bases spanning the gap. The chain's CDR3 is CASRAPRTVLSGANVLTF. In nucleotides, the CDR3 is TGTGCCAGCAGGGCCCCCAGGACAGTGCTCTCTGGGGCCAACGTCCTGACTTTC. Using reference TRBV7-9 and TRBJ2-6 for the parts outside the CDR3, the full variable domain is DTGVSQNPRHKITKRGQNVTFRCDPISEHNRLYWYRQTLGQGPEFLTYFQNEAQLEKSRLLSDRFSAERPKGSFSTLEIQRTEQGDSAMYLCASRAPRTVLSGANVLTFGAGSRLTVL.

This clone was seen more than once but under ten times. A junction end diverges from the germline sequence, so it may reflect a read error. J is TRBJ2-5 and V is TRBV6-6; D may be TRBD1 (6 bases). Germline V gene lookup returns CDR1 MNHNY and CDR2 SVGAGI (reference sequence). This CDR3 spans 12 amino acids. The CDR3 DNA reads as TGTGCCAGCAGTTACGAGAGCCGGGACACTAACTTC. Amino acids: CASSYESRDTNF.

This clone appeared a few times. The rearrangement links TRBV5-6 to TRBJ2-4, with D unresolved. V was trimmed by 1 base and J by 6 bases, leaving 11 bases between them. This CDR3 region has 14 residues. The V gene's germline CDR1 is SGHDT and CDR2 YYEEEE. CDR3 sequence: CASSLSAARNIQYF. In nucleotides, the CDR3 is TGTGCCAGCAGCTTGTCCGCGGCGCGAAACATTCAGTACTTC. The full variable domain, with the rest looked up from reference TRBV5-6 and TRBJ2-4, is DAGVTQSPTHLIKTRGQQVTLRCSPKSGHDTVSWYQQALGQGPQFIFQYYEEEERQRGNFPDRFSGHQFPNYSSELNVNALLLGDSALYLCASSLSAARNIQYFGAGTRLSVL.

A few counts support this clone. The chain recombines TRBV9 with TRBJ2-2, with 10 bases lining up with TRBD2. J gave up 1 base and V 3 bases, and 3 bases lay outside the gene matches. The CDR3 contains 16 residues. In germline, CDR1 is SGDLS, CDR2 YYNGEE. CDR3 in amino acids: CASSARTSGNTGELFF. CDR3 coding DNA: TGTGCCAGCAGCGCCCGGACTAGCGGGAACACCGGGGAGCTGTTTTTT.

This clone was counted a few times. The gene calls are TRBV25-1 and TRBJ1-1, with TRBD1 matching over 7 bases. V dropped 3 bases and J dropped 3; count of bases not matched to a gene: 7. Germline V CDR1 and CDR2: MGHDK, SYGVNS. The CDR3 contains 15 residues. The CDR3 spells CASSDPRQGDTEAFF. The CDR3 coding sequence is TGTGCCAGCAGTGATCCCAGACAGGGCGACACTGAAGCTTTCTTT. Based on the CDR3 plus reference TRBV25-1 and TRBJ1-1, the full variable domain is EADIYQTPRYLVIGTGKKITLECSQTMGHDKMYWYQQDPGMELHLIHYSYGVNSTEKGDLSSESTVSRIRTEHFPLTLESARPSHTSQYLCASSDPRQGDTEAFFGQGTRLTVV.

This chain uses TRBV15 with TRBJ1-4; D unresolved. V was clipped by 0 bases and J by 7 bases, with 12 bases between them. CDR1 LNHNV and CDR2 YYDKDF come from the germline V gene (reference sequence). There are 15 residues in the CDR3. CDR3 amino acids: CATSRDPAGSEKLFF. Here the CDR3 DNA reads TGTGCCACCAGCAGAGACCCCGCGGGGAGTGAAAAACTGTTTTTT.

This chain connects TRBV7-8 to TRBJ1-2; no reliable D call. Looked up from germline, CDR1 is SGHVS and CDR2 is FQNEAQ. V was shortened by 6 bases and J by 3 bases, with 14 bases between the two germline ends. CDR3 size: 14 residues. The CDR3 region has the DNA TGTGCCAGCAGTACTCGGGCCCGATACTATGGCTACACCTTC. Its protein is CASSTRARYYGYTF.

This clone has a handful of counts. This chain uses TRBV29-1 with TRBJ2-7; 9 nucleotides align to TRBD1. CDR1 and CDR2 (germline): SQVTM, ANQGSEA. CDR3 size: 13 residues. The V and J ends lost 4 bases and 7 bases, in that order; junction bases with no gene match: 8. The CDR3 is CSVAQGAREEQYF. Here the CDR3 DNA reads TGCAGCGTTGCACAGGGGGCGCGGGAAGAGCAGTACTTC.

This clone showed up just a few times. In nucleotides, the CDR3 is TGTGCCAGCACCCTTGGGGGTGGCCTGGGCGAGGTGTTTTTT. This sequence encodes CASTLGGGLGEVFF. V and J are TRBV28 and TRBJ1-4; D is possibly TRBD1 (5 bases). Germline CDR1 and CDR2: MDHEN and SYDVKM. The V end was cut by 7 bases, the J end by 15 bases, with 24 bases between. The CDR3 has 14 amino acids.

This clone was observed a handful of times. The gene calls are TRBV7-2 and TRBJ2-1; 10 bases match TRBD1. Germline V gives CDR1 SGHTA, CDR2 FQGNSA. The CDR3 contains 13 residues. V lost 7 bases and J lost 7; bases outside the gene matches: 4. CDR3 amino acids: CASTGQGDNEQFF. The CDR3 bases are TGTGCCAGCACCGGACAGGGGGATAATGAGCAGTTCTTC.

In its sample, this clone was seen a few times. The V and J genes are TRBV30 and TRBJ2-1, with 11 bases fitting TRBD2. J lost 9 bases, V lost 8 bases, and 9 bases had no gene match. The germline V gene encodes CDR1 GTSNPN and CDR2 SVGIG (reference sequence). The CDR3 sequence is 13 residues long. The CDR3 protein is CAGNSGGASEQFF. CDR3 DNA sequence: TGTGCCGGAAATAGCGGGGGGGCCTCTGAGCAGTTCTTC.

J is TRBJ2-6 and V is TRBV7-2; either TRBD1 or TRBD2 may fit D (6 bases each). This CDR3 is built from 17 residues. CDR1 and CDR2 from the germline V gene are SGHTA and FQGNSA. Trimming took 5 bases from V and 0 from J, leaving 14 bases between them. CDR3 region: CASSPDGGRSGANVLTF. CDR3 DNA sequence: TGTGCCAGCAGCCCGGACGGGGGCCGCTCTGGGGCCAACGTCCTGACTTTC.

This clone was picked up a small number of times. V is TRBV4-1 and J is TRBJ2-7; 10 bases are a match to TRBD2. V lost 3 bases and J lost 4; bases outside the gene matches: 3. CDR3 length: 14 amino acids. Looked up from germline, CDR1 is MGHRA and CDR2 is YSYEKL. CDR3 residues: CASSQTSGSYEQYF. DNA of the CDR3: TGCGCCAGCAGCCAGACTAGCGGGTCATACGAGCAGTACTTC.

This clone was picked up a small number of times. The chain joins TRBV7-9 to TRBJ2-3; 9 positions agree with TRBD2. CDR3 length: 16 residues. Germline loops: CDR1 SEHNR, CDR2 FQNEAQ (reference sequence). V dropped 4 bases and J dropped 7; count of bases not matched to a gene: 12. The CDR3 DNA is TGTGCCAGCAGCTACCAGGGCACTAGCGGGCCCCATACGCAGTATTTT. This translates into CASSYQGTSGPHTQYF.

This chain uses TRBV29-1 with TRBJ1-1; 8 positions match TRBD1. Germline V CDR1 and CDR2: SQVTM, ANQGSEA. The CDR3 sequence is 13 residues long. Trimming took 3 bases from V and 5 from J; bases not matched to a gene: 5. This CDR3 is CSVDAQGATEAFF. CDR3 nucleotide sequence: TGCAGCGTTGATGCGCAGGGGGCGACTGAAGCTTTCTTT.

This clone was seen a handful of times. The sample has other DNA sequences that encode this CDR3 too. The CDR3 is CASSFGQGQETQYF. CDR3 nucleotide sequence: TGTGCCAGCAGCTTCGGACAGGGACAAGAGACCCAGTACTTC. The chain links TRBV7-9 to TRBJ2-5; 8 nucleotides match TRBD1. V gave up 3 bases and J gave up 2 bases; unmatched junction bases: 2. This CDR3 region has 14 residues. Germline loops: CDR1 SEHNR, CDR2 FQNEAQ (reference sequence).

The chain joins TRBV4-1 to TRBJ2-3; perhaps TRBD2 as D (5 bases). Germline V gene sequence: CDR1 MGHRA, CDR2 YSYEKL. The V and J ends lost 3 bases and 7 bases respectively, with 5 bases between them. This CDR3 spans 11 amino acids. In DNA form, the CDR3 reads TGCGCCAGCAGCCACGGGAATACGCAGTATTTT. Its protein product is CASSHGNTQYF.

This clone came up a few times. V usage is TRBV7-2 and J usage is TRBJ1-1; D is ambiguous. Trimming took off 3 bases at V and 7 bases at J, with 9 bases between the two ends. From germline, CDR1 is SGHTA and CDR2 FQGNSA. The CDR3 has 12 residues. DNA of the CDR3: TGTGCCAGCAGCTTCCTTGTGAGTGAAGCTTTCTTT. This codes for CASSFLVSEAFF.

The chain links TRBV4-3 to TRBJ2-6; 8 bases line up with TRBD1. The CDR3 covers 20 residues. Trimming at V came to 2 bases and at J to 3 bases, leaving 15 bases not matched to a gene. Germline assignment: CDR1 LGHNA and CDR2 YSLEER. The chain's CDR3 is CASSQLHVRTGLYGANVLTF. The CDR3 nucleotides read TGCGCCAGCAGCCAACTCCATGTTAGGACAGGGTTGTATGGGGCCAACGTCCTGACTTTC.

This clone appeared a few times. The chain couples TRBV28 to TRBJ1-4, with D perhaps TRBD1 (6 bases). The CDR3 sequence is 15 residues long. Germline CDR1 MDHEN, CDR2 SYDVKM. V was clipped by 6 bases and J by 0 bases, with 11 bases between them. The CDR3 here is CASSSQGSTNEKLFF. CDR3 DNA sequence: TGTGCCAGCAGCTCACAGGGTTCAACTAATGAAAAACTGTTTTTT.

This clone was found a few times. The chain recombines TRBV14 with TRBJ1-2; no firm D call. Germline V gene sequence: CDR1 SGHDN, CDR2 FVKESK. This CDR3 has 11 residues. V was pared by 10 bases and J by 2 bases, with 8 bases between. DNA for the CDR3: TGTGCCAACCTCAGGAACTATGGCTACACCTTC. It codes for CANLRNYGYTF.